This TCR beta chain was recorded in a study of early T cells in non-severe SARS-CoV-2 infection. Whole-study context: Sequencing was performed on bulk RNA from unsorted whole blood, leaving chains unpaired.

Study-wide results and limits: VDJdb-based matching was biased toward anti-spike CD8 responses and missed private and CD4 specificities.

Each CDR3 protein gets one entry after TCRdb re-called the 5' RACE reads with MiXCR. The table records tens of thousands of distinct CDR3 sequences, around 7% of them present only once. This clonotype occurred many times. Its cognate antigen is unknown. The receptor was isolated from an adult who was a healthcare worker with PCR-confirmed SARS-CoV-2 infection or an uninfected control (not recorded which). The material sequenced was whole blood.

The CDR3 DNA sequence: TGCAGTGCTAGAGCGGAAAGCTCCTACGAGCAGTACTTC. It encodes CSARAESSYEQYF. The V call is TRBV20-1, the J call TRBJ2-7, with D hard to call. V gave up 1 base and J gave up 0 bases, with 7 bases separating them. CDR1 is DFQATT, CDR2 SNEGSKA, per germline (reference sequence). The CDR3 runs 13 residues.